The source of this T cell receptor beta chain is a study of OX40 agonist ivuxolimab in advanced cancers. Study context: Earlier treatment with anti-PD-1, anti-PD-L1 or anti-CTLA-4 was permitted, and under 50% had received some. Partial responses were seen in three patients, one with hepatocellular carcinoma and two with cutaneous melanoma.

This CDR3 region has 14 residues. Trimming shortened V by 0 bases and J by 9 bases, and 14 bases separated the two germline ends. Per germline, CDR1 LGHNA and CDR2 YNFKEQ. Data came from immunoSEQ multiplex PCR; TCRdb stores just in-frame clones and leaves some out. Of roughly 30,000 clones listed, 85% to 95% are singletons. In regard to this clone: Its antigen is currently unknown.

Broader study findings: CD4+ and CD8+ T cells in blood underwent clonal expansion by week 6 at 0.1 to 3.0 mg/kg. Some patients without response likewise showed low normalized clonal expansion.

This TCR was recovered from an adult with an advanced solid tumor such as melanoma, head and neck, liver or kidney cancer. This specimen consisted of CD4+ or CD8+ T cells sorted from blood, obtained in a trial of the OX40 agonist ivuxolimab. The chain has TRBV4-2 and TRBJ1-1; D ambiguous. The DNA for the CDR3 is TGTGCCAGCAGCCAAGAACAGACTGAGACCAAAGCTTTCTTT. Translation gives CASSQEQTETKAFF.